The clone carrying this T cell receptor (beta chain) was observed at least ten times. Its antigen is undetermined. With molecular barcodes, quantitative 5'-RACE was used to make the TCR beta libraries. TCRdb reanalysed the 5' RACE reads using MiXCR and keeps one entry per CDR3 protein. The repertoire includes about 420,000 distinct CDR3 sequences, around 24% of them detected once, and roughly a sixth sits in the top ten. This sample is part of a study of CD8 T cells in ankylosing spondylitis. Notes on the study in general: Prior work had noted some motif variants in reactive arthritis blood and synovial fluid. Disease-associated clonotypes exhibited CD8+ identity and were relatively infrequent in peripheral blood. Seemingly characteristic of ankylosing spondylitis blood was a TCR beta motif consisting of eight highly homologous variants. Within matched ankylosing spondylitis synovial fluid, disease-linked clones were reportedly significantly enriched.

V lost 4 bases, J lost 3 bases, and 17 bases lay in between. The CDR3 runs 15 residues. In germline, CDR1 is SGHRS, CDR2 YFSETQ. The source material was blood, either unsorted or a sorted T cell fraction (not recorded which). The clonotype was recovered from a male donor with ankylosing spondylitis. The J gene is TRBJ2-7, the V gene TRBV5-1; D possibly corresponds to TRBD2 (6 bases). DNA of the CDR3: TGCGCCAGCAGCGCGGGGACGGAAAGCCTCTACGAGCAGTACTTC. This translates into CASSAGTESLYEQYF.